The sequence of this T cell receptor beta chain was determined in a study of blood T cell repertoires in COVID-19. Unmatched junction bases numbered 11, after V lost 9 bases and J lost 8 bases. The CDR3 is made up of 13 amino acids. Germline CDR1 and CDR2: LNHDA and SQIVND (reference sequence). Assay: immunoSEQ multiplex PCR; the TCRdb copy retains only in-frame clones and omits some. The table has roughly 250,000 clones, 80% to 85% seen once. The rearrangement uses TRBV19 and TRBJ1-1, with 8 bases aligning to TRBD1. The receptor comes from a person aged 70 to 85 with COVID-19, enrolled during active disease. Sequenced sample: peripheral blood. The CDR3 nucleotides are TGTGCCAGCACTCCCTCAGGGGGCACGGAAGCTTTCTTT. Residues: CASTPSGGTEAFF.